The 18 T cell receptor beta chains in this list originate from one sample, sequenced in a study of molecular identifiers for immune sequencing clone quantification. TCRdb re-analysed the PCR reads in MiXCR, keeping a single row per CDR3 protein. The sample holds over 600,000 distinct CDR3 sequences, around 20% seen once. What was sequenced was naive CD8+ T cells from blood, with Jurkat cell RNA spiked in. Subset in this sample: FACS-sorted CD8+CD4-CCR7+CD45RA+ naive T cells. All receptors come from a human donor in good health. Some libraries in this study had Jurkat cell RNA spiked in.

This clonotype was detected a few times. The chain is built from TRBV12-3 or TRBV12-4 and TRBJ1-3, with no clear D. Trimming pared 5 bases from V and 4 bases from J, leaving 9 bases between. There are 13 residues in the CDR3. The CDR3 DNA follows: TGTGCCAGCAGTCCGCCGGAAGGAAACACCATATATTTT. Protein product: CASSPPEGNTIYF.

Worth noting for this clonotype: Just one base apart from a much larger clone, this may be a read error. The genes are TRBV4-1 and TRBJ1-6; D gene unclear. The V end was cut by 2 bases, the J end by 10 bases, with 15 bases between. Germline V gene sequence: CDR1 MGHRA, CDR2 YSYEKL. This CDR3 is built from 15 residues. The CDR3 DNA is TGCGCCAGCAGCCAAAAGGCGGAAGGCGGATCACCCCTCCACTTT. Translation: CASSQKAEGGSPLHF.

This clonotype has ten or more counts. The gene calls are TRBV20-1 and TRBJ2-7; D remains unclear. The CDR3 loop spans 13 amino acids. The germline V gene has CDR1 DFQATT and CDR2 SNEGSKA (reference sequence). The V and J ends lost 3 bases and 0 bases respectively, with 9 bases between them. The CDR3 region is CSASNAYSYEQYF. The CDR3, as DNA: TGCAGTGCTAGTAACGCCTACTCCTACGAGCAGTACTTC.

Only one count was recorded for this clonotype. Since a much larger clone is just one base distant, this may be a read error. The chain joins TRBV13 to TRBJ2-5, with TRBD2 identical over 7 bases. This CDR3 spans 14 amino acids. V trimming: 8 bases; J trimming: 0 bases; junction bases outside the gene matches: 6. CDR1 is PRHDT and CDR2 is FYEKMQ in the germline V gene (reference sequence). The CDR3 is CASGGRGYQETQYF. DNA of the CDR3: TGTGCCAGCGGCGGGCGGGGGTACCAAGAGACCCAGTACTTC.

This clonotype showed up just a few times. V usage is TRBV27 and J usage is TRBJ2-5, with D hard to call. V was pared by 7 bases and J by 4 bases, with 16 bases between. The CDR3 loop spans 14 amino acids. Per the germline V gene, CDR1 is MNHEY and CDR2 is SMNVEV (reference sequence). The CDR3 bases are TGTGCCAGCAAACTCCTCGGTGGAACAGAGACCCAGTACTTC. Amino acids: CASKLLGGTETQYF.

This clonotype was observed a single time. One end of the junction varies from germline; a read error may be responsible. The chain employs TRBV10-2 and TRBJ2-2; possibly TRBD1 or TRBD2 for D (5 bases each). Germline values: CDR1 WSHSY, CDR2 SAAADI. The CDR3 has 11 residues. The DNA for the CDR3 is TGCGCCAGCAAGGACACCGGGGAGCTGTCTTTT. It encodes CASKDTGELSF.

Only one count was recorded for this clonotype. This may be a read error, as it is one base from a much larger clone. The CDR3 reads CAISDPQGNYERYF. The CDR3 region has the DNA TGTGCCATCAGTGACCCCCAGGGGAACTACGAGCGGTACTTC. The chain combines TRBV10-3 with TRBJ2-7, with D possibly matching TRBD1 (6 bases). Germline CDR1 reads ENHRY; CDR2 reads SYGVKD. The CDR3 consists of 14 residues.

This clonotype occurred a few times. The chain recombines TRBV24-1 with TRBJ2-3, with a weak D call TRBD1 (5 bases). Between the trimmed V and J ends, which lost 9 bases and 0 bases, there was a span of 15 bases. This CDR3 is 15 amino acids long. Germline values: CDR1 KGHDR, CDR2 SFDVKD. The DNA of the CDR3 is TGTGCCACCGGGTTAGGGGCGGCTAGCACAGATACGCAGTATTTT. As protein: CATGLGAASTDTQYF.

This clonotype was seen a handful of times. The J gene is TRBJ2-1, the V gene TRBV5-1; 11 bases are shared with TRBD1. CDR3 size: 17 residues. V was clipped by 4 bases and J by 2 bases; unmatched bases: 8. The germline gives CDR1 SGHRS, CDR2 YFSETQ. CDR3 sequence (DNA): TGCGCCAGCAGCGACCGGACAGGGGGCGCGCCCTACAATGAGCAGTTCTTC. It codes for CASSDRTGGAPYNEQFF. Full variable domain (outside the CDR3, taken from reference TRBV5-1 and TRBJ2-1): KAGVTQTPRYLIKTRGQQVTLSCSPISGHRSVSWYQQTPGQGLQFLFEYFSETQRNKGNFPGRFSGRQFSNSRSEMNVSTLELGDSALYLCASSDRTGGAPYNEQFFGPGTRLTVL.

A remark on this clonotype: This clone may be a read error of a much larger clone one base away. The rearrangement joins TRBV7-6 to TRBJ1-2; D not resolved. This CDR3 is built from 13 residues. From germline, CDR1 is SGHVS and CDR2 FNYEAQ. CDR3 in amino acids: CASGFAENYGYTF. In DNA form, the CDR3 reads TGTGCCAGCGGCTTTGCAGAGAACTATGGCTACACCTTC.

On this clonotype: A read error is possible here, since a much larger clone lies one base away. The chain employs TRBV6-2 or TRBV6-3 and TRBJ2-1; TRBD1 matches 7 bases. The CDR3 runs to 17 residues. Germline lookup yields CDR1 MNHEY and CDR2 SVGEGT. CDR3: CASNQNRGPLSYSEQFF. The CDR3 DNA reads as TGTGCCAGCAACCAAAACAGGGGACCCCTCTCCTACAGTGAGCAGTTCTTC.

J is TRBJ1-4 and V is TRBV12-5; D is possibly TRBD1 (5 bases). This CDR3 has 15 amino acids. Per the germline V gene, CDR1 is LGHNT and CDR2 is FRNRAP. V lost 7 bases and J lost 6, with 18 bases in between. CDR3 sequence (DNA): TGTGCTAGTGCCCAGCCCGGGGGGGGGTATGAAAAACTGTTTTTT. Protein: CASAQPGGGYEKLFF. The variable domain in full, with the rest retrieved from reference TRBV12-5 and TRBJ1-4, is DARVTQTPRHKVTEMGQEVTMRCQPILGHNTVFWYRQTMMQGLELLAYFRNRAPLDDSGMPKDRFSAEMPDATLATLKIQPSEPRDSAVYFCASAQPGGGYEKLFFGSGTQLSVL.

V is TRBV13 and J is TRBJ2-1; 7 bases fit TRBD2. The germline CDR1 and CDR2 sequences are PRHDT and FYEKMQ (reference sequence). CDR3 size: 16 residues. V lost 5 bases and J lost 4; bases outside the gene matches: 11. The CDR3 sequence is CASSPSSGTLYNEQFF. CDR3 in DNA: TGTGCCAGCAGCCCATCAAGCGGGACCCTATACAATGAGCAGTTCTTC.

This clonotype was found many times. The chain joins TRBV5-1 to TRBJ1-1; 7 nucleotides align to TRBD1. The germline gives CDR1 SGHRS, CDR2 YFSETQ. Trimming removed 7 bases from V and 7 bases from J; junction bases left unmatched: 7. This CDR3 has 12 residues. The DNA for the CDR3 is TGCGCCAGCCGACGACAGGGTAGTGAAGCTTTCTTT. This encodes CASRRQGSEAFF.

This clonotype appeared many times. The chain combines TRBV19 with TRBJ1-1; D is possibly TRBD1 (5 bases). The germline V gene has CDR1 LNHDA and CDR2 SQIVND (reference sequence). This CDR3 region has 15 residues. Trimming shortened V by 8 bases and J by 0 bases, and 16 bases separated the two germline ends. The CDR3 sequence is CASYTRTRMNTEAFF. CDR3 coding DNA: TGTGCCAGTTATACACGGACAAGGATGAACACTGAAGCTTTCTTT.

This clonotype appeared many times. The chain couples TRBV19 to TRBJ2-7; possibly TRBD2 for D (6 bases). Trimming removed 3 bases from V and 6 bases from J, with 12 bases in between. Germline loops: CDR1 LNHDA, CDR2 SQIVND (reference sequence). The CDR3 extends over 13 amino acids. The CDR3 DNA follows: TGTGCCAGTAGTATGGGGACTCCCCTCGAGCAGTACTTC. Encoded protein: CASSMGTPLEQYF.

The chain links TRBV7-9 to TRBJ2-7; TRBD1 matches at 7 bases. The CDR3 covers 14 residues. Germline loops: CDR1 SEHNR, CDR2 FQNEAQ (reference sequence). The V segment lost 5 bases and the J segment 2 bases; nucleotides outside the gene matches: 6. CDR3 nucleotides: TGTGCCAGCAGCAAAGGGACAGCGCCCTACGAGCAGTACTTC. Protein sequence: CASSKGTAPYEQYF.

This clonotype was counted many times. The chain has TRBV7-9 and TRBJ1-5; the D is unclear. V was clipped by 1 base and J by 3 bases, with 7 bases between them. CDR3 length: 14 residues. Germline-derived CDR1 and CDR2 are SEHNR and FQNEAQ (reference sequence). The CDR3 DNA reads TGTGCCAGCAGCTTAGGAGGAATCAATCAGCCCCAGCATTTT. Translating gives CASSLGGINQPQHF. The full variable domain, in which reference TRBV7-9 and TRBJ1-5 provide the parts outside the CDR3, is DTGVSQNPRHKITKRGQNVTFRCDPISEHNRLYWYRQTLGQGPEFLTYFQNEAQLEKSRLLSDRFSAERPKGSFSTLEIQRTEQGDSAMYLCASSLGGINQPQHFGDGTRLSIL.